The 13 T cell receptor beta chains below come from one sample, sequenced in a study of T cells in Graves' hyperthyroidism and ophthalmopathy. There were TCR beta CDR3 regions amplified from RNA transcripts. Using the HTBI primer set, a first-round RT-PCR was run on the TCR CDR3. TCRdb used MiXCR to reprocess the multiplex PCR reads, holding one entry per CDR3 protein. The repertoire has hundreds of thousands of distinct CDR3 sequences, around 15% of them found once; the top ten carry 13%. The sequencing sample was made of blood. The receptors here all came from a man between 18 and 29 years old with Graves' ophthalmopathy.

This clonotype has at least ten counts. The chain couples TRBV13 to TRBJ2-3, with D possibly matching TRBD1 (6 bases). The length of the CDR3 is 16 residues. Trimming took off 3 bases at V and 1 base at J, with 14 bases between the two ends. Germline V gene data show CDR1 as PRHDT and CDR2 as FYEKMQ (reference sequence). The CDR3 protein is CASSLLDSEGTDTQYF. The CDR3 nucleotides read TGTGCCAGCAGCTTGTTGGACAGCGAAGGCACAGATACGCAGTATTTT. Variable domain in full (rest from reference TRBV13 and TRBJ2-3): AAGVIQSPRHLIKEKRETATLKCYPIPRHDTVYWYQQGPGQDPQFLISFYEKMQSDKGSIPDRFSAQQFSDYHSELNMSSLELGDSALYFCASSLLDSEGTDTQYFGPGTRLTVL.

At least ten counts were recorded for this clonotype. The rearrangement joins TRBV7-3 to TRBJ2-3; D gene uncertain. The germline V and J ends were trimmed by 3 bases and 6 bases, with 7 bases remaining between them. The CDR3 sequence is 12 residues long. In germline, CDR1 is SGHTA, CDR2 FQGTGA. This chain's CDR3 is CASSLGFDTQYF. Written as DNA, the CDR3 is TGTGCCAGCAGCTTGGGTTTCGATACGCAGTATTTT.

This clonotype was detected ten times or more. The V and J genes are TRBV11-2 and TRBJ2-7, with 8 bases lining up with TRBD1. CDR3 length: 18 residues. Germline-derived CDR1 and CDR2 are SGHAT and FQNNGV. V shed 1 base and J 1 base; nucleotides not matched to a gene: 12. CDR3 sequence reads: CASSLAPWQGAKSYEQYF. Written as DNA, the CDR3 is TGTGCCAGCAGCTTAGCACCGTGGCAGGGGGCGAAATCCTACGAGCAGTACTTC.

The V call is TRBV10-3, the J call TRBJ1-1, with D uncertain. Germline CDR1 is ENHRY and CDR2 is SYGVKD. This CDR3 contains 12 residues. Trimming removed 7 bases at V and 2 bases at J, with 8 bases between. Written as DNA, the CDR3 is TGTGCCATCAACCCGGGAAACACTGAAGCTTTCTTT. Amino acid sequence: CAINPGNTEAFF.

The chain has TRBV27 and TRBJ1-3; the D gene is possibly TRBD1 (6 bases). V lost 6 bases and J 2 bases, leaving 11 bases between the germline ends. The germline V gene encodes CDR1 MNHEY and CDR2 SMNVEV (reference sequence). CDR3 size: 14 residues. In DNA, the CDR3 is TGTGCCAGCAGCATACAGGGACCTGGAAACACCATATATTTT. This translates into CASSIQGPGNTIYF.

This clonotype came up many times. The chain is built from TRBV30 and TRBJ2-3; 7 bases map to TRBD1. Trimming cost V 4 bases and J 5 bases; bases outside gene matches: 0. The germline V gene encodes CDR1 GTSNPN and CDR2 SVGIG (reference sequence). The CDR3 sequence is 11 residues long. CDR3 DNA sequence: TGTGCCTGGAACAGGGGAGATACGCAGTATTTT. This sequence encodes CAWNRGDTQYF.

A remark on this clonotype: It may be a read error: a sequence one base away is much more abundant. The CDR3 coding sequence is TGCGCCAGCAGCTTGTGGACAGGGTCCTACGAGCAGTTCTTC. It is translated as CASSLWTGSYEQFF. The rearrangement uses TRBV5-1 and TRBJ2-7; 8 nucleotides line up with TRBD1. The J call may be faulty, since TRBJ2-1 better matches the DNA end. The CDR3 runs to 14 residues. Germline V CDR1 and CDR2: SGHRS, YFSETQ.

V is TRBV5-1 and J is TRBJ2-3, with 11 bases that match TRBD2. Germline loops: CDR1 SGHRS, CDR2 YFSETQ. The CDR3 contains 17 residues. V dropped 4 bases and J dropped 5; count of bases not matched to a gene: 12. Here the CDR3 DNA reads TGCGCCAGCAGCCTCGCCCCACTAGCGGGGGAGGGAGATACGCAGTATTTT. Its protein product is CASSLAPLAGEGDTQYF.

This clonotype was counted a few times. The chain links TRBV6-2 or TRBV6-3 to TRBJ1-2; a weak D match, TRBD1 (5 bases). Germline lookup yields CDR1 MNHEY and CDR2 SVGEGT. V was cut by 2 bases and J by 10 bases, with 23 bases left in between. The CDR3 spans 16 residues. CDR3 amino acids: CASSYGGYRDSYSYTF. Written as DNA, the CDR3 is TGTGCCAGCAGTTACGGGGGTTATAGGGACTCTTATTCCTACACCTTC.

The table lists this clonotype with a few counts. V usage is TRBV10-2 and J usage is TRBJ2-7; D is possibly TRBD2 (5 bases). This CDR3 contains 12 residues. The germline V gene has CDR1 WSHSY and CDR2 SAAADI. With 6 bases removed from V and 4 bases from J, the gap between germline ends came to 10 bases. CDR3 in amino acids: CASRRERYEQYF. DNA of the CDR3: TGCGCCAGCAGGAGGGAGCGGTACGAGCAGTACTTC.

This clonotype was detected only a few times. The chain has TRBV30 and TRBJ2-1; D may be TRBD1 (5 bases). The CDR3 has 17 residues. The germline V gene has CDR1 GTSNPN and CDR2 SVGIG (reference sequence). Trimming shortened V by 3 bases and J by 7 bases, and 25 bases separated the two germline ends. CDR3 sequence (DNA): TGTGCCTGGAGCCACCTGAGGACATCCCAAGTCAAAAATGAGCAGTTCTTC. Translated: CAWSHLRTSQVKNEQFF.

This clonotype has at least ten counts. The V call is TRBV7-2, the J call TRBJ2-5, with D tentatively TRBD2 (5 bases). There are 17 residues in the CDR3. CDR1 and CDR2 from the germline V gene are SGHTA and FQGNSA. Trimming took 0 bases from V and 2 from J, leaving 16 bases between them. CDR3 bases: TGTGCCAGCAGCTTAGCTGTACGAGCGCGGGTACAAGAGACCCAGTACTTC. It is translated as CASSLAVRARVQETQYF.

V gene TRBV14 combines with J gene TRBJ1-2; D is undetermined. From germline, CDR1 is SGHDN and CDR2 FVKESK. The germline V and J ends were trimmed by 9 bases and 4 bases, with 12 bases remaining between them. This CDR3 has 12 residues. For the CDR3, the DNA is TGTGCCAGTTCCCGGGCCCTCTATGGCTACACCTTC. It encodes CASSRALYGYTF.